This TCR beta chain derives from a study of blood T cell repertoires in COVID-19. The overall study: Sources were T cells, B-cell-depleted T cells, or PBMCs; the material itself was cDNA or gDNA.

Authors' processing steps: By means of reference gene primer amplification, nucleated cell counts were estimated. Clones were read by immunoSEQ multiplex PCR, and TCRdb kept only the in-frame ones, dropping some. D and trimming were read from the DNA, whereas the V and J calls and clone size are those reported in that table. The sample has about 200,000 clones, less than 85% seen once. The CDR3 contains 13 residues. CDR1 and CDR2 from the germline V gene are LGHNT and FRNRAP. Trimming removed 3 bases at V and 3 bases at J, with 8 bases between. Sequenced: peripheral blood. This sequence originates from a woman between 70 and 85 years old with acute or convalescent COVID-19. This chain connects TRBV12-5 to TRBJ2-5; TRBD2 is a possible D gene (6 bases). The CDR3 reads CASGLAGEETQYF. CDR3 in DNA: TGTGCTAGTGGTTTAGCGGGTGAAGAGACCCAGTACTTC.